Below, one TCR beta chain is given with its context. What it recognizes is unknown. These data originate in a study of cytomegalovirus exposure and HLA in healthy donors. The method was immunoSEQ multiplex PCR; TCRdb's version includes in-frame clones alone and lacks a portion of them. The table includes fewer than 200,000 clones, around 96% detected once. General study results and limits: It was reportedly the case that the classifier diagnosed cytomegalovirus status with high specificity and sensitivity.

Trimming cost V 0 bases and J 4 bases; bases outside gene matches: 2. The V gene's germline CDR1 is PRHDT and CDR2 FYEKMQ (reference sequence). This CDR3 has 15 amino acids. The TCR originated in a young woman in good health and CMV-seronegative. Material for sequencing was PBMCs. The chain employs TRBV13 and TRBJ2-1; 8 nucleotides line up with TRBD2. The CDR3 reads CASSLGVAGYNEQFF. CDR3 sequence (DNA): TGTGCCAGCAGCTTAGGAGTAGCGGGGTACAATGAGCAGTTCTTC.